This is a list of T cell receptor beta chains from one sample in a study of T cell repertoires in cytomegalovirus infection. TCRdb recomputed calls from the reads with MiXCR, one row per CDR3 protein. The data hold around 39,000 distinct CDR3 sequences, with just over 50% observed a single time. These TCRs are of unknown antigen specificity. Material: CD8+ T cells from cultured PBMCs, obtained from culture after CMV antigen stimulation. The receptors stem from a human donor in good health (CMV status not recorded). Some clones in this sample may be carry-over from other donors' samples. Each CDR3 is given with its conserved first and last residue. A D gene is named only where the DNA matches it firmly. Rows may omit the clone size; those that give it use once, few, many or a size class.

TRBJ2-1 TRBV15 many NA CATSRPLRNEQFF TGTGCCACCAGCAGGCCACTCAGGAATGAGCAGTTCTTC
TRBJ2-7 TRBV12-3/TRBV12-4 NA TRBD2 CASSLSGGSPSEQYF TGTGCCAGCAGTCTCAGCGGGGGTAGCCCGAGCGAGCAGTACTTC
TRBJ2-3 TRBV20-1 NA TRBD2 CSARAGRASDTQYF TGCAGTGCTAGAGCCGGGAGGGCCTCAGATACGCAGTATTTT
TRBJ2-7 TRBV7-6 NA TRBD1 CASSLIQGASYEQYF TGTGCCAGCAGCTTAATTCAGGGGGCCTCCTACGAGCAGTACTTC
TRBJ2-1 TRBV2 NA NA CATMEGGRVNEQFF TGTGCCACCATGGAGGGGGGGCGGGTAAATGAGCAGTTCTTC
TRBJ1-1 TRBV27 NA NA CASSLSGQMNTEAFF TGTGCCAGCAGTTTATCAGGGCAGATGAACACTGAAGCTTTCTTT
TRBJ2-1 TRBV7-8 few NA CASSLAAATYNEQFF TGTGCCAGCAGCTTAGCGGCCGCTACCTACAATGAGCAGTTCTTC
TRBJ2-1 TRBV6-5 NA TRBD2 CASCSGGYNEQFF TGTGCCAGCTGCTCGGGGGGTTACAATGAGCAGTTCTTC
TRBJ2-1 TRBV20-1 NA NA CSAGGRGDNEQFF TGCAGTGCTGGAGGGAGGGGGGACAATGAGCAGTTCTTC
TRBJ1-5 TRBV20-1 NA NA CSAGLPQHF TGCAGTGCTGGTCTGCCCCAGCATTTT
TRBJ2-7 TRBV4-1 NA NA CASSQAGDRLTYEQYF TGCGCCAGCAGCCAGGCAGGGGACCGTCTAACCTACGAGCAGTACTTC
TRBJ2-3 TRBV10-3 NA TRBD2 CAISVRSGVVDTQYF TGTGCCATCAGCGTCCGGAGCGGGGTAGTAGATACGCAGTATTTT
TRBJ2-5 TRBV7-3 NA TRBD2 CASSLSPPPGGTQYF TGTGCCAGCAGCTTAAGCCCCCCCCCGGGGGGGACCCAGTACTTC